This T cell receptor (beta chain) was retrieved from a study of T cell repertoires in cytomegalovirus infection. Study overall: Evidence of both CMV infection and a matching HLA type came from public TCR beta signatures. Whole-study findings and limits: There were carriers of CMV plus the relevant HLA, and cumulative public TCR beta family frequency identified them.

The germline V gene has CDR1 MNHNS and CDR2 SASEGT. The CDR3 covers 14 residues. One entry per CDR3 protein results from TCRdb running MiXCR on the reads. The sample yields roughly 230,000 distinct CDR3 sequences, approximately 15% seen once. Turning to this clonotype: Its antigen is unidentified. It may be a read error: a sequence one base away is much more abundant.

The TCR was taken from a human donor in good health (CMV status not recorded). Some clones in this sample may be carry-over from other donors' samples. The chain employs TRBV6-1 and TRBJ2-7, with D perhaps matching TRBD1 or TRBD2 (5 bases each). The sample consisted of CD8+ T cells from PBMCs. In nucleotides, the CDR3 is TGTGCCAGCATTGAATGGCAGGGAGTAGACGAGCAGTACTTC. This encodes CASIEWQGVDEQYF.